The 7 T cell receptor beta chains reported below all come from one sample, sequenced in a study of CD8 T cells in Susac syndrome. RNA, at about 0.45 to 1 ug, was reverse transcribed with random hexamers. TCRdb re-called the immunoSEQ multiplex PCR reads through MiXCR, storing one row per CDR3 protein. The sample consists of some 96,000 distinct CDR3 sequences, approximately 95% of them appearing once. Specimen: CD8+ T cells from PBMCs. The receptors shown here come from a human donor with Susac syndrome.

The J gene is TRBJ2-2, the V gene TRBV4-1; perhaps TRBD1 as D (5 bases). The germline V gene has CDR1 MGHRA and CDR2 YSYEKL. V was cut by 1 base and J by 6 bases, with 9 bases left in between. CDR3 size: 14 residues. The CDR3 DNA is TGCGCCAGCAGCCAAGCCAGGGTGGCCGGGGAGCTGTTTTTT. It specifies CASSQARVAGELFF.

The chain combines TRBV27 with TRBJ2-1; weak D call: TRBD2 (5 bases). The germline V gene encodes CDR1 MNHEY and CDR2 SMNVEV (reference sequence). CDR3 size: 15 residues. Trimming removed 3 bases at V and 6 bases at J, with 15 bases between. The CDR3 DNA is TGTGCCAGCAGTTTGAGGAGTTACGGAGGCAATGAGCAGTTCTTC. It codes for CASSLRSYGGNEQFF.

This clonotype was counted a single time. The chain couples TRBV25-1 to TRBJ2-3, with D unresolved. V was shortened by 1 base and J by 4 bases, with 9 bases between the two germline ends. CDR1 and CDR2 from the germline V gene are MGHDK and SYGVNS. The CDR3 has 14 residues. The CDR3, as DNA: TGTGCCAGCAGTGAATCGGTCCCCCCAGATACGCAGTATTTT. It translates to CASSESVPPDTQYF.

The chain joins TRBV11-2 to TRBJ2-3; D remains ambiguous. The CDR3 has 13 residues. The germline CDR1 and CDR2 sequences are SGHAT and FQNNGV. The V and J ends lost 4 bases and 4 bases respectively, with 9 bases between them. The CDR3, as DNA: TGTGCCAGCAGCTATTCGTCCGCAGATACGCAGTATTTT. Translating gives CASSYSSADTQYF.

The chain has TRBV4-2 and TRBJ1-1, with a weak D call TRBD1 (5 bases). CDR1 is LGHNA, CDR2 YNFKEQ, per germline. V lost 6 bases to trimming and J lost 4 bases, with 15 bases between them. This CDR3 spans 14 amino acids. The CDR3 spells CASRDGDPGTEAFF. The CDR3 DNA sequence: TGTGCCAGCAGGGACGGGGACCCAGGCACTGAAGCTTTCTTT.

DNA of the CDR3: TGTGCCAGCAGCCCAATTCAAGAGACCCAGTACTTC. Residues: CASSPIQETQYF. This chain joins TRBV7-9 and TRBJ2-5; D gene uncertain. The V end was cut by 5 bases, the J end by 2 bases, with 6 bases between. This CDR3 contains 12 residues. Germline CDR1 is SEHNR and CDR2 is FQNEAQ (reference sequence).

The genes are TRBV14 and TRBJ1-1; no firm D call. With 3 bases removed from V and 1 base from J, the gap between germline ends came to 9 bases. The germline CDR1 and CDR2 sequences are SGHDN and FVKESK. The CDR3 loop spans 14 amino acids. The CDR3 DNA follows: TGTGCCAGCAGCCAGGCTAGAGGGAACACTGAAGCTTTCTTT. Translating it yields CASSQARGNTEAFF.